Each of the 20 T cell receptor beta chains below was sequenced from the same sample in a study of T cells after yellow fever vaccination. TCRdb used MiXCR to reprocess the 5' RACE reads, holding one entry per CDR3 protein. This repertoire shows approximately 260,000 distinct CDR3 sequences, around 4.9% found once; its top ten account for around 3.5%. This specimen was CD4+ T cells sorted from PBMCs, taken on the day of the yellow fever booster vaccination. The source of these receptors is a man younger than 30 who received the YFV17D yellow fever vaccine.

J is TRBJ1-5 and V is TRBV5-1, with a tentative D call TRBD1 (5 bases). Germline V gene lookup returns CDR1 SGHRS and CDR2 YFSETQ. V gave up 0 bases and J gave up 10 bases, with 14 bases separating them. This CDR3 is 14 amino acids long. CDR3 protein: CASSLEGPKEPQHF. CDR3 coding DNA: TGCGCCAGCAGCTTGGAGGGGCCAAAGGAACCCCAGCATTTT. Based on the CDR3 plus reference TRBV5-1 and TRBJ1-5, the full variable domain is KAGVTQTPRYLIKTRGQQVTLSCSPISGHRSVSWYQQTPGQGLQFLFEYFSETQRNKGNFPGRFSGRQFSNSRSEMNVSTLELGDSALYLCASSLEGPKEPQHFGDGTRLSIL.

This sequence joins TRBV21-1 and TRBJ2-2. TRBV21-1 is a documented pseudogene. This CDR3 is 15 amino acids long. CDR3 region: CASPTSETNTGELFF. As DNA, the CDR3 is TGTGCCAGCCCAACTTCAGAGACGAACACCGGGGAGCTGTTTTTT.

This clonotype turned up a few times. The chain links TRBV4-1 to TRBJ1-1; TRBD1 matches at 8 bases. With 4 bases clipped from V and 5 bases from J, the junction kept 6 bases outside the gene matches. The germline V gene has CDR1 MGHRA and CDR2 YSYEKL. The CDR3 loop spans 14 amino acids. CDR3 sequence: CASSPQGASTEAFF. CDR3 coding DNA: TGCGCCAGCAGCCCGCAGGGGGCGAGTACTGAAGCTTTCTTT.

This clonotype has a handful of counts. The CDR3 nucleotides are TGTGCCAGCAGCCGTTCCTATTTTTACGAGCAGTACGTC. It translates to CASSRSYFYEQYV. The rearrangement joins TRBV5-6 to TRBJ2-7; no definite D call. Trimming stripped 4 bases from V and 4 bases from J, with 12 bases between. The CDR3 has 13 amino acids. Germline CDR1 and CDR2: SGHDT and YYEEEE.

The chain couples TRBV2 to TRBJ2-6, with TRBD1 as a possible D gene (5 bases). V lost 7 bases to trimming and J lost 3 bases, with 10 bases between them. CDR1 and CDR2 (germline): SNHLY, FYNNEI. CDR3 size: 14 residues. CDR3 sequence reads: CASIKGIGANVLTF. The CDR3 region has the DNA TGTGCCAGCATTAAGGGGATTGGGGCCAACGTCCTGACTTTC.

This clonotype appeared many times. The V gene is TRBV4-3, the J gene TRBJ1-1; TRBD1 might be the D (6 bases). With 4 bases removed from V and 0 bases from J, the gap between germline ends came to 12 bases. Germline CDR1 and CDR2: LGHNA and YSLEER. The CDR3 extends over 15 amino acids. The CDR3 DNA is TGCGCCAGCAGCCCCCAGGGGATCATGAACACTGAAGCTTTCTTT. It specifies CASSPQGIMNTEAFF.

The CDR3 bases are TGTGCCAGCAGCCAAGATACACAGCCGGGAAATACGCAGTATTTT. It is translated as CASSQDTQPGNTQYF. The chain has TRBV4-2 and TRBJ2-3; a weak D match, TRBD2 (5 bases). V was shortened by 0 bases and J by 7 bases, with 14 bases between the two germline ends. Per germline, CDR1 LGHNA and CDR2 YNFKEQ. The CDR3 totals 15 residues.

The chain employs TRBV6-4 and TRBJ2-1, with a tentative D call TRBD2 (5 bases). Germline lookup yields CDR1 MRHNA and CDR2 SNTAGT. The CDR3 covers 13 residues. V was shortened by 3 bases and J by 15 bases, with 18 bases between the two germline ends. Here the CDR3 reads CASSDSAAGRRFF. In nucleotides, the CDR3 is TGTGCCAGCAGTGATTCAGCGGCGGGCCGTAGGTTCTTC.

The chain links TRBV12-3 or TRBV12-4 to TRBJ1-3; D might be TRBD1 (5 bases). V was cut by 7 bases and J by 2 bases, with 9 bases left in between. The CDR3 runs 13 residues. The CDR3, as DNA: TGTGCCAGCACATGGGGGGCTGGAAACACCATATATTTT. Translating gives CASTWGAGNTIYF.

This clonotype was detected many times. The chain combines TRBV10-3 with TRBJ2-7; D gene ambiguous. The CDR3 spans 12 residues. Germline V gives CDR1 ENHRY, CDR2 SYGVKD. Trimming stripped 10 bases from V and 0 bases from J, with 10 bases between. DNA for the CDR3: TGTGCCACTGGGGTGGGCTCCTACGAGCAGTACGTC. Translating it yields CATGVGSYEQYV.

This clonotype showed up many times. The V call is TRBV5-1, the J call TRBJ2-2; 10 nucleotides line up with TRBD1. The CDR3 length is 17 residues. Trimming took 4 bases from V and 5 from J; bases not matched to a gene: 11. Germline V gene data show CDR1 as SGHRS and CDR2 as YFSETQ. CDR3 loop: CASSPGTGASTTGELFF. The CDR3 coding sequence is TGCGCCAGCAGCCCGGGGACAGGGGCATCTACGACCGGGGAGCTGTTTTTT.

The chain combines TRBV5-6 with TRBJ2-7; no clear D. This CDR3 contains 15 residues. Germline assignment: CDR1 SGHDT and CDR2 YYEEEE. V lost 0 bases, J lost 5 bases, and 15 bases lay in between. CDR3: CASSLVGNDVDEQYV. The CDR3 DNA sequence: TGTGCCAGCAGCTTGGTGGGGAACGACGTCGACGAGCAGTACGTC.

This clonotype was detected many times. The rearrangement joins TRBV6-5 to TRBJ2-7; possible D gene TRBD1, 5 bases. Germline V gene data show CDR1 as MNHEY and CDR2 as SVGAGI. The CDR3 length is 14 residues. V lost 3 bases to trimming and J lost 2 bases, with 11 bases between them. Written as DNA, the CDR3 is TGTGCCAGCAGTTATGGGGCGGACGCCTACGAGCAGTACTTC. Its protein product is CASSYGADAYEQYF.

This clonotype occurred a few times. The chain recombines TRBV7-2 with TRBJ1-6; D gene uncertain. In germline, CDR1 is SGHTA, CDR2 FQGNSA. The CDR3 totals 15 residues. The V end was cut by 3 bases, the J end by 5 bases, with 11 bases between. CDR3: CASSFIGRNNSPLHF. CDR3 coding DNA: TGTGCCAGCAGCTTCATAGGACGGAATAATTCACCCCTCCACTTT.

The J gene is TRBJ2-3, the V gene TRBV6-5; 9 positions match TRBD1. This CDR3 spans 13 amino acids. J gave up 5 bases and V 7 bases, and 4 bases lay outside the gene matches. Germline assignment: CDR1 MNHEY and CDR2 SVGAGI. CDR3 in amino acids: CASTGQGLDTQYF. The CDR3 DNA reads TGTGCCAGCACGGGACAGGGATTAGATACGCAGTATTTT.

The table lists this clonotype with a few counts. This chain uses TRBV5-5 with TRBJ1-2; D might be TRBD1 (6 bases). Germline CDR1 SGHKS, CDR2 YYEKEE (reference sequence). CDR3 length: 13 residues. Trimming stripped 2 bases from V and 6 bases from J, with 11 bases between. CDR3 DNA sequence: TGTGCCAGCAGCTTTTACGAGGGGGATGGCTACACCTTC. Its protein product is CASSFYEGDGYTF.

V usage is TRBV30 and J usage is TRBJ2-7; no firm D call. Germline CDR1 GTSNPN, CDR2 SVGIG (reference sequence). This CDR3 has 13 residues. The V and J ends lost 0 bases and 4 bases respectively, with 10 bases between them. In DNA, the CDR3 is TGTGCCTGGAGTGTCGATTCTGGTTACGAGCAGTACTTC. It specifies CAWSVDSGYEQYF.

This chain links TRBV6-1 with TRBJ1-6; unclear D gene. The V and J ends lost 4 bases and 13 bases respectively, with 14 bases between them. Germline lookup yields CDR1 MNHNS and CDR2 SASEGT. This CDR3 is built from 13 residues. The CDR3 region is CASSAESGVPLHF. The CDR3, as DNA: TGTGCCAGCAGTGCAGAGTCCGGGGTCCCCCTCCACTTT.

This clonotype was observed a few times. This chain joins TRBV6-1 and TRBJ1-1, with D hard to call. This CDR3 comprises 14 residues. Looked up from germline, CDR1 is MNHNS and CDR2 is SASEGT. Between the trimmed V and J ends, which lost 6 bases and 0 bases, there was a span of 11 bases. DNA for the CDR3: TGTGCCAGCAGCGAATCTCTAATGAACACTGAAGCTTTCTTT. Translation gives CASSESLMNTEAFF.

This clonotype showed up many times. The chain combines TRBV20-1 with TRBJ1-1; 8 nucleotides line up with TRBD1. Per the germline V gene, CDR1 is DFQATT and CDR2 is SNEGSKA (reference sequence). The CDR3 length is 18 residues. The junction had 13 bases not matched to a gene; V was cut back by 0 bases and J by 1 base. This CDR3 reads CSARDFQGAFGSNTEAFF. CDR3 nucleotide sequence: TGCAGTGCTAGAGATTTCCAGGGGGCTTTCGGATCGAACACTGAAGCTTTCTTT.